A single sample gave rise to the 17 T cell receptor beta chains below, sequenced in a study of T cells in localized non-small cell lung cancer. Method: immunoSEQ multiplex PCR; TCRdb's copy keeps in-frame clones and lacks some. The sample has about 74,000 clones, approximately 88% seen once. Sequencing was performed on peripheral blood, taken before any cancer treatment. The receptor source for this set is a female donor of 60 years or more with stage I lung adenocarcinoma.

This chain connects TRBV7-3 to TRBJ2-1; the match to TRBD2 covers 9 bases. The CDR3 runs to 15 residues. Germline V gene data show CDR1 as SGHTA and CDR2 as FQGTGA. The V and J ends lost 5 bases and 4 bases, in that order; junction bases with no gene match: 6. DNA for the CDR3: TGTGCCAGCAGCCCGACTAGCGGATCTTACAATGAGCAGTTCTTC. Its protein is CASSPTSGSYNEQFF.

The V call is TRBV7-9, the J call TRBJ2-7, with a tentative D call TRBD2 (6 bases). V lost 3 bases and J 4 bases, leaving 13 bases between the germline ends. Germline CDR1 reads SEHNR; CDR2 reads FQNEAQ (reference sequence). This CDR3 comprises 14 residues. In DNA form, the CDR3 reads TGTGCCAGCAGCTTTGGGGGGTACGGTTACGAGCAGTACTTC. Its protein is CASSFGGYGYEQYF.

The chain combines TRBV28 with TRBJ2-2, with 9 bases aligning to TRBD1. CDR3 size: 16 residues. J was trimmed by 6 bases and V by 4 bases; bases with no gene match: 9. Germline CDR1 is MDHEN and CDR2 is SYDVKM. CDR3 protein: CASSSGGTGFAGELFF. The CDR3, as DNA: TGTGCCAGCAGTTCCGGGGGGACAGGGTTCGCCGGGGAGCTGTTTTTT.

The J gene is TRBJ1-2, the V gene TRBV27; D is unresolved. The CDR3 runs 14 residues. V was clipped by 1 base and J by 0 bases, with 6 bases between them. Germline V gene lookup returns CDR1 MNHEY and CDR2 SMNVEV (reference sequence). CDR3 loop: CASSLLASNYGYTF. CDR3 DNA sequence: TGTGCCAGCAGTTTATTGGCGTCTAACTATGGCTACACCTTC.

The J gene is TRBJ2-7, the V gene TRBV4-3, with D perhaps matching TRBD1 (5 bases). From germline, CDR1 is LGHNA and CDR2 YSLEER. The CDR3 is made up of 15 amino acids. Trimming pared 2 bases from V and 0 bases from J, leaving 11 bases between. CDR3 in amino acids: CASSQLGHGSYEQYF. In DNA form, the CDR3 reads TGCGCCAGCAGCCAACTCGGACATGGCTCCTACGAGCAGTACTTC.

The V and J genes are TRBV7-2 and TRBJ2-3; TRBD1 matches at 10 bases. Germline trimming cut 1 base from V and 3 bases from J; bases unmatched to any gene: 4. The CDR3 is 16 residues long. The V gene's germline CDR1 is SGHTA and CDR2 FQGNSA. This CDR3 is CASSLVGTGATDTQYF. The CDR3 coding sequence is TGTGCCAGCAGCTTAGTAGGGACAGGGGCGACAGATACGCAGTATTTT.

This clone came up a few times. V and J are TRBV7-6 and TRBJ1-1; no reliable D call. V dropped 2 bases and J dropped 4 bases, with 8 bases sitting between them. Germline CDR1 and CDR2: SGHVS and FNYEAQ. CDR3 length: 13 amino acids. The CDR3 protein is CASSLFPSTEAFF. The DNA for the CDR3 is TGTGCCAGCAGCTTATTCCCCAGCACTGAAGCTTTCTTT.

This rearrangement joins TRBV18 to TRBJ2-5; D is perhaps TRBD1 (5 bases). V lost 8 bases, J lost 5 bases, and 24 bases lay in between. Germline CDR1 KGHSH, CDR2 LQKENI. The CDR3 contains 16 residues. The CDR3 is CASTEGRAGLGETQYF. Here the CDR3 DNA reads TGTGCCAGCACCGAAGGAAGAGCAGGGTTGGGGGAGACCCAGTACTTC.

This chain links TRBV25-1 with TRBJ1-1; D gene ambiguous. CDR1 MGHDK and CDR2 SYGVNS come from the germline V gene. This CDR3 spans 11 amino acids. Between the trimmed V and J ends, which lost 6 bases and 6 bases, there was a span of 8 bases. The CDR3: CASRRIPEAFF. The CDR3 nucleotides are TGTGCCAGCAGAAGGATACCTGAAGCTTTCTTT.

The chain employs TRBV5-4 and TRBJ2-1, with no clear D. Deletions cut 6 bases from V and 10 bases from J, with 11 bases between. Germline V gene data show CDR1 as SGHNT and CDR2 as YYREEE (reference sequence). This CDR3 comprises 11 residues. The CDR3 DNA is TGTGCCAGCACCAATTCCTACGAGCAGTTCTTC. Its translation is CASTNSYEQFF.

In DNA form, the CDR3 reads TGTGCCAGCAGCTTAGGGGGAGGGCTAGGAGCCAAAAACATTCAGTACTTC. Amino acid sequence: CASSLGGGLGAKNIQYF. The gene calls are TRBV7-3 and TRBJ2-4; 7 positions agree with TRBD2. V gave up 2 bases and J gave up 0 bases; unmatched junction bases: 7. This CDR3 has 17 residues. CDR1 and CDR2 from the germline V gene are SGHTA and FQGTGA.

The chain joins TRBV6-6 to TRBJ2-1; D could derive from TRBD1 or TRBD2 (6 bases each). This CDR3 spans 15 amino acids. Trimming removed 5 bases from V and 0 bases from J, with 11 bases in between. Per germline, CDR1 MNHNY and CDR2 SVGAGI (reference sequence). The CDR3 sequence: CASSGGGGSYNEQFF. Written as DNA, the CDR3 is TGTGCCAGCAGTGGAGGGGGTGGCTCCTACAATGAGCAGTTCTTC.

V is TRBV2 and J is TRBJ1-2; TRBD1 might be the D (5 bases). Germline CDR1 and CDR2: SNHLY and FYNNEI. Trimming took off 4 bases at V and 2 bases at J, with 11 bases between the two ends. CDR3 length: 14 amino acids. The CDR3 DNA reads TGTGCCAGCAGTGTTCAGGGTTTAAACTATGGCTACACCTTC. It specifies CASSVQGLNYGYTF.

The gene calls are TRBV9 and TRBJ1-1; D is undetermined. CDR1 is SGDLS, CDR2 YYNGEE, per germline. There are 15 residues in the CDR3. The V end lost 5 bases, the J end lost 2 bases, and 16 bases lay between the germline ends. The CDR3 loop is CASRPGRMENTEAFF. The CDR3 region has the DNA TGTGCCAGCAGACCGGGCCGCATGGAAAACACTGAAGCTTTCTTT.

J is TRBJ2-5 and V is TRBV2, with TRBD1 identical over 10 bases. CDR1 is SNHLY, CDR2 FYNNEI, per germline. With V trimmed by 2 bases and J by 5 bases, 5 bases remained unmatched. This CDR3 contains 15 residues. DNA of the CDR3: TGTGCCAGCAGTGAACGGGGACAGGGGTGGGAGACCCAGTACTTC. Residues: CASSERGQGWETQYF.

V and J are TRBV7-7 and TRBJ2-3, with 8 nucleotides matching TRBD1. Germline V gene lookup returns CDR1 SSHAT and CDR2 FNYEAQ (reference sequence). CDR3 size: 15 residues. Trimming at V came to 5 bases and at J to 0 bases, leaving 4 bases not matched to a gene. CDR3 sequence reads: CASSGGTGSTDTQYF. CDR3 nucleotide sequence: TGTGCCAGCAGCGGTGGGACAGGAAGCACAGATACGCAGTATTTT.

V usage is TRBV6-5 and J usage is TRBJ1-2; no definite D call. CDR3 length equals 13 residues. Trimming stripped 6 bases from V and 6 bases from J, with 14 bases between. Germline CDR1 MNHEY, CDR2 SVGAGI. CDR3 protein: CASRVQSSDGYTF. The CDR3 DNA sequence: TGTGCCAGCAGAGTACAGTCTTCAGATGGCTACACCTTC.